Below, 7 T cell receptor beta chains from the same sample are listed, as sequenced in a study of a mutant IDH1 vaccine in newly diagnosed glioma. Their antigens remain unidentified. The time point: week 47, end of study. Mutant IDH1 20-mer peptide, at 300 ug, made up each vaccine dose, with topical imiquimod. TCRdb's table, derived via immunoSEQ multiplex PCR, lists solely in-frame clones and lacks some. The sample yields some 12,000 clones, 65% to 85% seen once. The sample in question was PBMCs, obtained from a glioma patient whose treatment included an IDH1 peptide vaccine. The receptors come from a man aged 25-40 years with glioma.

This chain connects TRBV7-8 to TRBJ1-5; D call uncertain. Trimming removed 1 base from V and 4 bases from J, with 11 bases in between. CDR1 is SGHVS, CDR2 FQNEAQ, per germline. The CDR3 loop spans 15 amino acids. The CDR3 spells CASSLEPGANQPQHF. CDR3 DNA: TGTGCCAGCAGCTTAGAGCCGGGAGCGAATCAGCCCCAGCATTTT.

V usage is TRBV9 and J usage is TRBJ1-4; TRBD1 might be the D (5 bases). Germline CDR1 and CDR2: SGDLS and YYNGEE. V lost 0 bases and J lost 3, with 9 bases in between. There are 15 residues in the CDR3. CDR3 loop: CASSVDQGANEKLFF. The CDR3, as DNA: TGTGCCAGCAGCGTAGATCAGGGCGCTAATGAAAAACTGTTTTTT.

This chain connects TRBV7-2 to TRBJ2-2; 7 bases agree with TRBD2. In germline, CDR1 is SGHTA, CDR2 FQGNSA. Unmatched junction bases numbered 4, after V lost 0 bases and J lost 6 bases. The CDR3 consists of 15 residues. CDR3 residues: CASSLASGRAGELFF. CDR3 nucleotides: TGTGCCAGCAGCTTAGCTTCAGGGAGGGCCGGGGAGCTGTTTTTT.

The chain carries TRBV5-5 and TRBJ2-1; a possible D gene is TRBD1 (6 bases). The CDR3 length is 16 residues. V was trimmed by 10 bases and J by 7 bases, leaving 27 bases between them. Germline V gene lookup returns CDR1 SGHKS and CDR2 YYEKEE (reference sequence). CDR3 nucleotide sequence: TGTGCCGGGCGGGCTCTACCCCGGAAGGGGGAAAATGAGCAGTTCTTC. This translates into CAGRALPRKGENEQFF. Full variable domain (rest looked up from reference TRBV5-5 and TRBJ2-1): DAGVTQSPTHLIKTRGQQVTLRCSPISGHKSVSWYQQVLGQGPQFIFQYYEKEERGRGNFPDRFSARQFPNYSSELNVNALLLGDSALYLCAGRALPRKGENEQFFGPGTRLTVL.

The rearrangement links TRBV6-1 to TRBJ1-2; the D gene is possibly TRBD1 (5 bases). Germline assignment: CDR1 MNHNS and CDR2 SASEGT. Trimming cost V 5 bases and J 7 bases, with 17 bases left between them. CDR3 length: 14 amino acids. This CDR3 reads CASSTTGSLGGYTF. DNA for the CDR3: TGTGCCAGCAGTACCACAGGCAGCCTTGGTGGCTACACCTTC.

The chain has TRBV29-1 and TRBJ2-7; 9 positions agree with TRBD1. Germline V gives CDR1 SQVTM, CDR2 ANQGSEA. The length of the CDR3 is 16 residues. V lost 4 bases and J lost 5; bases outside the gene matches: 15. The CDR3 region is CSVVGGTGRLSHEQYF. The CDR3 DNA reads TGCAGCGTTGTTGGAGGGACAGGGCGTCTGTCCCACGAGCAGTACTTC.

This clone was observed a few times. This rearrangement joins TRBV10-1 to TRBJ1-1; possible D gene TRBD1, 6 bases. Trimming pared 6 bases from V and 4 bases from J, leaving 9 bases between. The CDR3 runs 12 residues. The germline gives CDR1 WNHNN, CDR2 SYGVQD (reference sequence). CDR3 sequence reads: CASSRGSTEAFF. CDR3 in DNA: TGCGCCAGCAGCAGGGGCTCCACTGAAGCTTTCTTT.